This T cell receptor beta chain was sequenced during a study of OX40 agonist ivuxolimab in advanced cancers. About the research overall: Patients were dosed intravenously with ivuxolimab at 0.01 to 10 mg/kg every 2 weeks. Partial responses were observed in three patients, of whom one had hepatocellular carcinoma and two had cutaneous melanoma. General study results and limits: Doses of 0.1 to 3.0 mg/kg were accompanied by clonal expansion of CD4+ and CD8+ blood T cells by week 6. The authors also found low normalized T-cell clonal expansion in some nonresponders.

In its sample, this clone was seen a few times. No antigen is known for it. At one end the junction does not follow the germline gene, possibly because of a read error. This table comes from immunoSEQ multiplex PCR, and its TCRdb copy is limited to in-frame clones, with some not included. Of around 70,000 clones listed, about 90% are singletons. This CDR3 spans 14 amino acids. CDR1 is GTSNPN, CDR2 SVGIG, per germline (reference sequence). This material consisted of CD4+ or CD8+ T cells sorted from blood, taken in a trial of the OX40 agonist ivuxolimab. The TCR originated in an adult with an advanced solid tumor such as melanoma, head and neck, liver or kidney cancer. This chain connects TRBV30 to TRBJ2-7; 8 bases map to TRBD2. CDR3 bases: TGTGCCTCACTACGAAGCGGGAGCTCCAACGAGCAGTACTTC. Amino acids: CASLRSGSSNEQYF. Complete variable domain (other parts from reference TRBV30 and TRBJ2-7): SQTIHQWPATLVQPVGSPLSLECTVEGTSNPNLYWYRQAAGRGLQLLFYSVGIGQISSEVPQNLSASRPQDRQFILSSKKLLLSDSGFYLCASLRSGSSNEQYFGPGTRLTVT.